A single sample gave rise to the 6 T cell receptor beta chains below, sequenced in a study of T cells in localized non-small cell lung cancer. Data came from immunoSEQ multiplex PCR; TCRdb stores just in-frame clones and leaves some out. The repertoire holds 60,000 to 75,000 clones, with approximately 85% as singletons. The specimen was peripheral blood, collected before any cancer treatment. The receptor set was obtained from a female donor over 55 with stage I lung adenocarcinoma.

The rearrangement uses TRBV28 and TRBJ1-5; D ambiguous. The CDR3 is 15 residues long. Germline V gene sequence: CDR1 MDHEN, CDR2 SYDVKM. V lost 6 bases to trimming and J lost 3 bases, with 15 bases between them. For the CDR3, the DNA is TGTGCCAGCAGCCCCCGGTCAGGTCCCAATCAGCCCCAGCATTTT. The encoded protein is CASSPRSGPNQPQHF. Full variable domain (missing parts from reference TRBV28 and TRBJ1-5): DVKVTQSSRYLVKRTGEKVFLECVQDMDHENMFWYRQDPGLGLRLIYFSYDVKMKEKGDIPEGYSVSREKKERFSLILESASTNQTSMYLCASSPRSGPNQPQHFGDGTRLSIL.

The chain carries TRBV23-1 and TRBJ2-3; 8 bases match TRBD2. TRBV23-1 is an ORF; its function is uncertain. The CDR3 totals 19 residues. J gave up 4 bases and V 2 bases, and 17 bases lay outside the gene matches. The CDR3 is CASSQHNLGAPGGADTQYF. CDR3 DNA: TGCGCCAGCAGTCAACACAATCTTGGAGCGCCCGGGGGGGCAGATACGCAGTATTTT.

V gene TRBV27 combines with J gene TRBJ1-2; TRBD1 agrees at 7 bases. V lost 4 bases to trimming and J lost 4 bases; unmatched junction nucleotides: 6. Germline CDR1 and CDR2: MNHEY and SMNVEV (reference sequence). The CDR3 consists of 14 residues. The chain's CDR3 is CASSSADRVYGYTF. Written as DNA, the CDR3 is TGTGCCAGCAGTTCAGCAGACAGGGTCTATGGCTACACCTTC.

The chain uses TRBV9 and TRBJ2-3, with 7 positions matching TRBD1. CDR1 SGDLS and CDR2 YYNGEE come from the germline V gene. The CDR3 spans 16 residues. Trimming took 4 bases from V and 5 from J; bases not matched to a gene: 13. CDR3 DNA: TGTGCCAGCAGCAAACTCTTTAGGGGGCGAGAAGATACGCAGTATTTT. Its translation is CASSKLFRGREDTQYF.

The rearrangement uses TRBV6-4 and TRBJ2-1; D perhaps matches TRBD1 (7 bases). The CDR3 is made up of 16 amino acids. The V end was cut by 0 bases, the J end by 6 bases, with 15 bases between. Germline V gene data show CDR1 as MRHNA and CDR2 as SNTAGT. Written as DNA, the CDR3 is TGTGCCAGCAGTGACTCGCAGGGGGGAAACGGCAATGAGCAGTTCTTC. Its protein is CASSDSQGGNGNEQFF.

The chain couples TRBV6-5 to TRBJ1-1; no firm D call. The CDR3 covers 14 residues. From germline, CDR1 is MNHEY and CDR2 SVGAGI. With 6 bases removed from V and 0 bases from J, the gap between germline ends came to 11 bases. As DNA, the CDR3 is TGTGCCAGCAGCCTAGTGGGAGTGAACACTGAAGCTTTCTTT. Translating it yields CASSLVGVNTEAFF.